Detailed here is one T cell receptor (beta chain). No cognate antigen has been identified for it. No clone much larger than this one lies a single base away; base qualities are absent. The CDR3 covers 14 residues, taking in both the cysteine and the phenylalanine. The retained sequence is limited to the CDR3, 42 bases, with the frame set at the first base. The CDR1 and CDR2 encoded by the germline V gene are SGHVS and FNYEAQ. Relative to germline, V is missing 1 base and J is missing 4 bases, with 3 bases of the junction outside any gene match. This sample is part of a study of shared clonotypes between healthy human individuals (TCRdb year 2020). About the investigation overall: The cohort comprised a couple of women and a few men aged 18 to 49 years. For each donor, three plates each were used for CD4 naive and CD4 memory, two plates were used for CD8 naive, and one plate was used for CD8 memory. To estimate repertoire size and how much clonotypes are shared between individuals, the study performed deep sequencing of blood TCR repertoires from a handful of healthy adults. Libraries were prepared and TCR repertoires were sequenced by different laboratories using diverse techniques, in order to increase sequencing depth and limit assay-specific biases. Each donor's leukapheresis produced roughly between about 0.9 and 9.5 billion PBMCs.

The donors were healthy, HIV-negative adults who had no recently reported acute infections or vaccinations. Every donor was a Caucasian adult living in Nashville, Tennessee, USA. CD4+ T cells were enriched by magnetic negative selection, after which naive cells were positively selected on CD45RA and the negative fraction was taken as the memory subset. Blood was collected by leukapheresis, and PBMCs were isolated by Ficoll-Histopaque density gradient centrifugation and then cryopreserved in liquid nitrogen vapor phase. Analytical flow cytometry was used to check the purity and quantity of every magnetically sorted T cell population. Genomic DNA was isolated from every sorted fraction and measured by UV absorbance on a Nanodrop 2000c. Using the deep immunoSEQ assay, multiplex PCR amplified TCR CDR3 regions from genomic DNA. Extracted genomic DNA from each cell subset was spread evenly across all wells of several immunoSEQ 96-well plates, with each plate serving as a replicate. For sorted subsets, approximately 190 ng genomic DNA, equal to tens of thousands of T cell genomes, was loaded into each replicate PCR. Purified libraries were measured with a Qubit 3.0 fluorometer, size-checked on a Bioanalyzer 2100, and measured again with the KAPA Library Quantification kit. Every immunoSEQ 96-well plate was sequenced on a separate single-read 150-cycle Illumina NextSeq 550 flow cell. In the paper's pipeline: Because the immunoSEQ output held only junctional sequences and lacked quality scores, the filtering could not match the filtering applied to full-length reads. Sequences were annotated with PyIR, a Python wrapper for IgBLAST v1.9, and V/J genes and CDR3 were assigned using IMGT germline references. Reads were removed for weak V/J assignments (E-value above 1e-6), missing CDR3, stop codons, out-of-frame junctions, or ambiguous translated residues. V3J clonotypes were defined by identical inferred V gene, J gene, and CDR3 amino acid sequence. Percentage overlap between repertoires was computed as shared unique clonotypes divided by the size of the smaller repertoire. Three approaches were used to assess repertoire richness: RTK rarefaction, the Chao1 estimator, and Recon v2.1 estimates of unobserved clonotypes. OLGA was used to compute generation probabilities for all TCRbeta clonotypes that the gDNA method yielded from four donors. TCRdb stores this immuneACCESS table with in-frame sequences only. Part of the clones is absent; in the studies checked, under half of the shortfall reflects unresolved V genes, and no reason is known for the rest. The V and J calls and clone size come from that table; D and trimming were worked out from the DNA. A total of about 730,000 clones appear in this sample, roughly two thirds of them only once. The ten largest clones capture over 1.5% of the sample.

The study at large found these results: Higher generation probabilities were observed for clonotypes shared by all four sorted-subset donors than for non-shared clonotypes. Sampling was restricted to blood, and TCR repertoires in tissues likely differ from the TCR repertoires found in blood. Sharing across a few donors was observed for roughly 5% of naive CD4, about 3.2% of naive CD8, 2.3% of memory CD4, and roughly 0.4% of memory CD8 clonotypes. Estimated clonotype richness was generally larger for naive than for memory subsets. The small number of donors limited the genetic and exposure-history diversity represented. Based on pairwise subsampling, the degree of clonotype sharing among donors was expected to be affected by sequencing depth. Even with the large sequencing depth, rarefaction of the sorted-subset datasets indicated that sequencing was incomplete.

The sample was memory CD4+ T cells sorted from blood. The intended sense of this specimen's cell subset or site label: CD45RA-negative fraction. Recombination linked TRBV7-6 to TRBJ2-7, with 8 central nucleotides matching TRBD1. This sequence was found in a woman in her 30s in good health. In nucleotide form, the sequence is TGTGCCAGCAGCTTAGACCGGACAGGGTACGAGCAGTACTTC. Translated, it gives CASSLDRTGYEQYF. This CDR3, with the reference TRBV7-6 and TRBJ2-7 proteins standing in past its ends, gives the full variable domain GAGVSQSPRYKVTKRGQDVALRCDPISGHVSLYWYRQALGQGPEFLTYFNYEAQQDKSGLPNDRFSAERPEGSISTLTIQRTEQRDSAMYRCASSLDRTGYEQYFGPGTRLTVT.